Presented here are 30 T cell receptor beta chains from one specimen sequenced in a study of blood T cell repertoires in COVID-19. Here immunoSEQ multiplex PCR was the method, and the copy in TCRdb shows in-frame clones only, minus some. The table shows under 350,000 clones, with approximately 85% occurring only once. Sequenced: peripheral blood. The source of these receptors is a human donor in a cohort sampled during active COVID-19.

This chain joins TRBV2 and TRBJ2-3; 8 positions match TRBD2. The CDR3 has 15 amino acids. Trimming at V came to 7 bases and at J to 2 bases, leaving 8 bases not matched to a gene. Germline CDR1 is SNHLY and CDR2 is FYNNEI. CDR3 nucleotides: TGTGCCAGCATCCTTAGCGGGATTTCCACAGATACGCAGTATTTT. Protein sequence: CASILSGISTDTQYF. The complete variable domain, with remaining parts taken from reference TRBV2 and TRBJ2-3, reads EPEVTQTPSHQVTQMGQEVILRCVPISNHLYFYWYRQILGQKVEFLVSFYNNEISEKSEIFDDQFSVERPDGSNFTLKIRSTKLEDSAMYFCASILSGISTDTQYFGPGTRLTVL.

On this clone: Other DNA sequences in this specimen translate into the identical CDR3. CDR3 loop: CATGQGTDTQYF. The CDR3 DNA sequence: TGTGCCACCGGGCAAGGCACAGATACGCAGTATTTT. The genes are TRBV24-1 and TRBJ2-3; D gene uncertain. The CDR3 is 12 amino acids. Deletions cut 9 bases from V and 1 base from J, with 7 bases between. Germline assignment: CDR1 KGHDR and CDR2 SFDVKD.

The J gene is TRBJ2-1, the V gene TRBV7-4, with TRBD1 matching 9 bases. This CDR3 is built from 16 residues. CDR1 SGHVT and CDR2 SQSDAQ come from the germline V gene. Trimming removed 1 base from V and 1 base from J; junction bases left unmatched: 2. Written as DNA, the CDR3 is TGTGCCAGCAGCTTAGGGACAGGGGTATCCTACAATGAGCAGTTCTTC. Translated: CASSLGTGVSYNEQFF.

V gene TRBV5-1 combines with J gene TRBJ1-4, with TRBD1 identical over 7 bases. Germline V gene sequence: CDR1 SGHRS, CDR2 YFSETQ. The V segment lost 4 bases and the J segment 10 bases; nucleotides outside the gene matches: 7. This CDR3 comprises 13 residues. The CDR3 spells CASSQEGAGKLFF. DNA of the CDR3: TGCGCCAGCAGCCAAGAGGGGGCGGGAAAACTGTTTTTT.

The V call is TRBV19, the J call TRBJ2-5, with D perhaps TRBD1 (6 bases). V was cut by 4 bases and J by 5 bases, with 14 bases left in between. Germline loops: CDR1 LNHDA, CDR2 SQIVND (reference sequence). The CDR3 totals 14 residues. The CDR3, as DNA: TGTGCCAGTAGTACACAGGGCAGGGGTGAGACCCAGTACTTC. Translating gives CASSTQGRGETQYF.

Only one count was recorded for this clone. The chain couples TRBV5-1 to TRBJ1-2; maybe TRBD1 (6 bases). The CDR3 extends over 14 amino acids. Trimming pared 0 bases from V and 4 bases from J, leaving 10 bases between. Germline V lookup: CDR1 SGHRS, CDR2 YFSETQ. DNA of the CDR3: TGCGCCAGCAGCTTGGGGACAGCCTCCTATGGCTACACCTTC. This encodes CASSLGTASYGYTF.

DNA for the CDR3: TGTGCCAGCTCACCAGGGGACAGGTACTCTGGAAACACCATATATTTT. Its protein product is CASSPGDRYSGNTIYF. This sequence joins TRBV18 and TRBJ1-3, with TRBD1 identical over 8 bases. V trimming: 2 bases; J trimming: 0 bases; junction bases outside the gene matches: 3. Looked up from germline, CDR1 is KGHSH and CDR2 is LQKENI. The CDR3 is 16 residues long.

Only a few counts were recorded for this clone. V and J are TRBV4-1 and TRBJ1-2; no definite D call. Germline CDR1 is MGHRA and CDR2 is YSYEKL. Trimming took off 3 bases at V and 9 bases at J, with 8 bases between the two ends. The CDR3 runs 11 residues. CDR3 bases: TGCGCCAGCAGCCAGGCAGGTCGCTACACCTTC. It codes for CASSQAGRYTF.

The chain links TRBV5-1 to TRBJ2-6; D possibly corresponds to TRBD2 (5 bases). The CDR3 has 16 residues. Germline V gene lookup returns CDR1 SGHRS and CDR2 YFSETQ. Trimming removed 1 base at V and 0 bases at J, with 8 bases between. The CDR3 loop is CASSLFEGSGANVLTF. CDR3 in DNA: TGCGCCAGCAGCTTGTTTGAGGGCTCTGGGGCCAACGTCCTGACTTTC.

The genes are TRBV5-8 and TRBJ1-1; D gene uncertain. Deletions cut 2 bases from V and 6 bases from J, with 11 bases between. The CDR3 has 13 residues. Germline-derived CDR1 and CDR2 are SGHTS and YDEGEE. CDR3 amino acids: CASSFWRVPEAFF. The DNA of the CDR3 is TGTGCCAGCAGCTTCTGGAGAGTCCCTGAAGCTTTCTTT. Variable domain in full (rest from reference TRBV5-8 and TRBJ1-1): EAGVTQSPTHLIKTRGQQATLRCSPISGHTSVYWYQQALGLGLQFLLWYDEGEERNRGNFPPRFSGRQFPNYSSELNVNALELEDSALYLCASSFWRVPEAFFGQGTRLTVV.

This sequence joins TRBV9 and TRBJ1-4, with a tentative D call TRBD1 (5 bases). V dropped 10 bases and J dropped 11 bases, with 18 bases sitting between them. The germline V gene encodes CDR1 SGDLS and CDR2 YYNGEE. The CDR3 sequence is 12 residues long. The CDR3 is CAGGGVGEKLFF. The CDR3 nucleotides read TGTGCCGGGGGAGGTGTGGGGGAGAAACTGTTTTTT.

The chain has TRBV5-8 and TRBJ2-5; D may be TRBD1 (5 bases). CDR1 and CDR2 from the germline V gene are SGHTS and YDEGEE. V was trimmed by 0 bases and J by 5 bases, leaving 23 bases between them. This CDR3 has 18 amino acids. CDR3 sequence: CASSLGFPVDSFSETQYF. CDR3 nucleotides: TGTGCCAGCAGCTTGGGGTTCCCAGTCGACAGCTTTTCGGAGACCCAGTACTTC.

The chain carries TRBV5-1 and TRBJ2-7; D is perhaps TRBD1 (6 bases). Germline CDR1 reads SGHRS; CDR2 reads YFSETQ. Trimming stripped 0 bases from V and 6 bases from J, with 16 bases between. This CDR3 is built from 15 residues. CDR3 nucleotides: TGCGCCAGCAGCTTGGGGGCAACAGGGAAGGGCGAGCAGTACTTC. Protein sequence: CASSLGATGKGEQYF.

This chain connects TRBV9 to TRBJ2-1, with D possibly TRBD2 on 5 matching bases. The V gene's germline CDR1 is SGDLS and CDR2 YYNGEE. This CDR3 spans 14 amino acids. Trimming stripped 3 bases from V and 8 bases from J, with 15 bases between. The CDR3, as DNA: TGTGCCAGCAGCGCCCCTGGAGGTGTCGATGAGCAGTTCTTC. This sequence encodes CASSAPGGVDEQFF.

This rearrangement joins TRBV3-1 (or the pseudogene TRBV3-2) to TRBJ2-5; 9 positions match TRBD2. CDR3 length: 16 residues. Germline values: CDR1 LGHDT, CDR2 YNNKEL (reference sequence). Trimming at V came to 1 base and at J to 2 bases, leaving 5 bases not matched to a gene. The CDR3 region has the DNA TGTGCCAGCAGCCAAGGGCTAGCGGGGACTCAAGAGACCCAGTACTTC. This codes for CASSQGLAGTQETQYF.

The chain combines TRBV4-2 with TRBJ1-2; D is unclear. The CDR3 runs 14 residues. Germline V gene data show CDR1 as LGHNA and CDR2 as YNFKEQ. V was shortened by 1 base and J by 2 bases, with 8 bases between the two germline ends. The CDR3 DNA is TGTGCCAGCAGCCAAGGAGACGGGAACTATGGCTACACCTTC. The encoded protein is CASSQGDGNYGYTF.

V is TRBV25-1 and J is TRBJ1-1; 8 bases agree with TRBD1. The junction had 8 bases not matched to a gene; V was cut back by 8 bases and J by 3 bases. This CDR3 has 14 residues. Looked up from germline, CDR1 is MGHDK and CDR2 is SYGVNS. The CDR3 spells CASGSDRGHTEAFF. The CDR3 coding sequence is TGTGCCAGCGGGAGCGACAGGGGCCACACTGAAGCTTTCTTT.

Of note for this clone: The sample carries other DNA sequences with the same CDR3. The chain has TRBV6-5 and TRBJ1-6, with D perhaps TRBD1 (6 bases). Germline V gene sequence: CDR1 MNHEY, CDR2 SVGAGI. V was trimmed by 6 bases and J by 8 bases, leaving 8 bases between them. The CDR3 loop spans 12 amino acids. The CDR3: CASRRQDSPLHF. CDR3 DNA sequence: TGTGCCAGCAGGAGACAGGATTCACCCCTCCACTTT.

This rearrangement joins TRBV21-1 to TRBJ2-1; no check of the table's D call, TRBD1, against the DNA was made. TRBV21-1 is a recognized pseudogene. The length of the CDR3 is 15 residues. CDR3: CASSNGDSSYNEQFF. In nucleotides, the CDR3 is TGTGCCAGCAGCAATGGGGACAGCTCCTACAATGAGCAGTTCTTC.

V usage is TRBV20-1 and J usage is TRBJ2-5; the match to TRBD1 covers 7 bases. The CDR3 totals 15 residues. Germline-derived CDR1 and CDR2 are DFQATT and SNEGSKA (reference sequence). V shed 3 bases, J shed 2 bases, and the junction held 9 bases outside the gene matches. CDR3 bases: TGCAGTGCTAGTCCCTCCGGGACAGTTCAAGAGACCCAGTACTTC. Protein: CSASPSGTVQETQYF.

The V gene is TRBV5-6, the J gene TRBJ2-1; D ambiguous. CDR1 is SGHDT, CDR2 YYEEEE, per germline. The V and J ends lost 4 bases and 5 bases respectively, with 4 bases between them. The CDR3 extends over 11 amino acids. CDR3 sequence (DNA): TGTGCCAGCAGCCTAAACAATGAGCAGTTCTTC. Its translation is CASSLNNEQFF.

In regard to this clone: Germline is not matched at one junction end, which may reflect a read error. The rearrangement links TRBV2 to TRBJ2-4; D may be TRBD1 (6 bases). This CDR3 comprises 16 residues. Germline V gene data show CDR1 as SNHLY and CDR2 as FYNNEI. DNA for the CDR3: TGTGCCAGCCGTGATGGGGGCGCCCTAGCCAAAAACATTCAGTACTTC. It translates to CASRDGGALAKNIQYF.

The chain combines TRBV7-6 with TRBJ2-2; maybe TRBD1 (6 bases). The CDR3 covers 14 residues. Per germline, CDR1 SGHVS and CDR2 FNYEAQ. Trimming took off 5 bases at V and 3 bases at J, with 10 bases between the two ends. The CDR3 DNA reads as TGTGCCAGCAGCGGTTACAGGGACACCGGGGAGCTGTTTTTT. Protein product: CASSGYRDTGELFF.

The chain couples TRBV18 to TRBJ1-2; D gene ambiguous. Trimming took 3 bases from V and 1 from J, leaving 15 bases between them. Germline CDR1 KGHSH, CDR2 LQKENI. There are 16 residues in the CDR3. The CDR3 DNA reads as TGTGCCAGCTCACCCTCGGGGAGCCAATATAACTATGGCTACACCTTC. As protein: CASSPSGSQYNYGYTF.

V usage is TRBV7-2 and J usage is TRBJ1-1, with a possible D match to TRBD1 (5 bases). The CDR3 sequence is 15 residues long. Per the germline V gene, CDR1 is SGHTA and CDR2 is FQGNSA. The V and J ends lost 1 base and 1 base respectively, with 10 bases between them. CDR3 coding DNA: TGTGCCAGCAGCTTAGAGAAGGGGTCGAACACTGAAGCTTTCTTT. Its protein product is CASSLEKGSNTEAFF.

V usage is TRBV2 and J usage is TRBJ2-1; the D gene is possibly TRBD2 (7 bases). The V gene's germline CDR1 is SNHLY and CDR2 FYNNEI. The V end lost 8 bases, the J end lost 5 bases, and 16 bases lay between the germline ends. The CDR3 has 14 residues. CDR3: CASLRGGSDNEQFF. The CDR3 coding sequence is TGTGCCAGCTTAAGGGGGGGAAGTGACAATGAGCAGTTCTTC.

The chain carries TRBV27 and TRBJ1-2; 7 positions agree with TRBD1. The length of the CDR3 is 16 residues. The V segment lost 3 bases and the J segment 5 bases; nucleotides outside the gene matches: 12. The V gene's germline CDR1 is MNHEY and CDR2 SMNVEV (reference sequence). This CDR3 reads CASSFSTGRGRYGYTF. Written as DNA, the CDR3 is TGTGCCAGCAGTTTTTCGACAGGGAGAGGCCGATATGGCTACACCTTC.

This chain joins TRBV30 and TRBJ1-2; D remains unclear. CDR3 size: 11 residues. V was pared by 1 base and J by 6 bases, with 6 bases between. Germline CDR1 GTSNPN, CDR2 SVGIG (reference sequence). In DNA form, the CDR3 reads TGTGCCTGGAGTGATTTTAATGGCTACACCTTC. This gives the protein CAWSDFNGYTF.

This sequence joins TRBV7-9 and TRBJ1-4; 9 bases line up with TRBD1. V gave up 5 bases and J gave up 7 bases; unmatched junction bases: 8. Germline V lookup: CDR1 SEHNR, CDR2 FQNEAQ (reference sequence). The CDR3 runs 15 residues. CDR3 residues: CASSDPQGAREKLFF. The CDR3 nucleotides are TGTGCCAGCAGCGATCCACAGGGGGCGCGTGAAAAACTGTTTTTT.

This clone was observed a few times. The CDR3, as DNA: TGTGCCAGCAGCTGGGACTCCGGGGAGCAGTACTTC. This codes for CASSWDSGEQYF. The rearrangement links TRBV5-4 to TRBJ2-7, with D tentatively TRBD2 (6 bases). V gave up 3 bases and J gave up 7 bases, with 11 bases separating them. The germline CDR1 and CDR2 sequences are SGHNT and YYREEE (reference sequence). The CDR3 loop spans 12 amino acids. Full variable domain (missing parts from reference TRBV5-4 and TRBJ2-7): ETGVTQSPTHLIKTRGQQVTLRCSSQSGHNTVSWYQQALGQGPQFIFQYYREEENGRGNFPPRFSGLQFPNYSSELNVNALELDDSALYLCASSWDSGEQYFGPGTRLTVT.